This TCR beta chain was documented in a study of blood T cell repertoires in COVID-19. Study summary: The United States, Italy and Spain supplied acute and convalescent COVID-19 samples.

The method was immunoSEQ multiplex PCR; TCRdb's version includes in-frame clones alone and lacks a portion of them. Of 150,000 to 200,000 clones detected, roughly 80% appear once; the ten largest clones hold around 16%. The germline V and J ends were trimmed by 4 bases and 2 bases, with 14 bases remaining between them. CDR1 is SGHNT, CDR2 YENEEA, per germline. This CDR3 has 16 residues. J is TRBJ2-2 and V is TRBV11-3; TRBD2 is a possible D gene (7 bases). The sequence came from a man aged 60-69 years with active or convalescent COVID-19. Sequenced material: peripheral blood. CDR3 sequence: CASSSGGQGNTGELFF. CDR3 coding DNA: TGTGCCAGCAGCTCCGGGGGGCAAGGAAACACCGGGGAGCTGTTTTTT.